This T cell receptor beta chain was captured by sequencing in a study of vaccination and CD4 T cells after COVID-19. General observations from the study: Within convalescent individuals, 304 out of 307 vaccine-specific clones proved to be spike mono-reactive.

This clonotype was found a few times. Its antigen is unknown. The assay that was used to sequence DNA from cultured CD4+ T cells was the Oncomine TCR Beta short-read assay. TCRdb redid the calling of the PCR reads with MiXCR, one entry per CDR3 protein. The sample yields around 8,000 distinct CDR3 sequences, 45% to 50% seen once. The CDR3 covers 11 residues. Germline CDR1 reads SNHLY; CDR2 reads FYNNEI. Trimming took off 4 bases at V and 8 bases at J, with 6 bases between the two ends. Treatment meaning: approximately 9-day PBMC culture with coronavirus spike peptide pools or control peptides (ViraFEST assay).

V gene TRBV2 combines with J gene TRBJ1-5; D not resolved. The material sequenced was CD4+ T cells from blood, cultured in vitro. This TCR came from a human donor who had recovered from COVID-19. CDR3 nucleotides: TGTGCCAGCAGTGTCGGGGAGCCCCAGCATTTT. It translates to CASSVGEPQHF.